This T cell receptor (beta chain) was sequenced during a study of Ad26.COV2.S vaccination and SARS-CoV-2 variants. Sequenced by immunoSEQ multiplex PCR; TCRdb stores in-frame clones only, minus some. The sample records approximately 400,000 clones, about 90% being singletons. Findings and caveats of the study: Spike-specific responses of CD8+ and CD4+ T cells were reported to display substantial breadth after vaccination. Overall T cell responses may have been underestimated by the analyses of TCR breadth and depth. Measurement of non-spike TCR breadth gave similar results in vaccine and placebo recipients. Vaccine recipients surpassed placebo recipients in spike-specific TCR breadth.

V lost 5 bases to trimming and J lost 5 bases, with 9 bases between them. The CDR3 consists of 12 residues. Germline loops: CDR1 SGHVS, CDR2 FQNEAQ. For this clone: Antigen: not known.

This rearrangement joins TRBV7-8 to TRBJ1-1; possible D gene TRBD1, 5 bases. The source is a human donor who had recovered from COVID-19. The sequencing here drew on peripheral blood, taken after recovery from COVID-19. The CDR3 loop reads CASSLKGTEAFF. The CDR3 region has the DNA TGTGCCAGCAGCCTAAAGGGGACTGAAGCTTTCTTT.